This T cell receptor (beta chain) was obtained from a study of blood T cell repertoires in COVID-19 (dated by TCRdb to 2018 to 2020). With respect to the entire study: Collaborator samples came from the United States, Italy and Spain and covered acute and convalescent phases of COVID-19. Where available, HLA class I and class II types were obtained from metadata supplied by the sample provider rather than from assay-based typing. Samples were obtained from the ongoing ImmuneRACE study (first 160 participants) and from over 1,000 subjects provided by 6 global collaborators. Subjects who had been exposed to COVID-19, were actively infected with it, or had recovered from it provided the deeply sampled blood TCRbeta repertoires that made up the dataset. A de-identified subject ID, COVID-19 status, age in years and sex were almost always included in the sample metadata. The material from the prospective study consisted of cDNA or gDNA derived from T cells, B-cell-depleted T cells, or PBMCs. The repertoires were released in a freely available public database meant as a resource for research on the immune response to SARS-CoV-2.

The germline V gene (reference sequence) provides CDR1 MNHEY and CDR2 SMNVEV. Measured from the cysteine to the phenylalanine, the CDR3 is 15 residues long. Of all the DNA, just the CDR3 is kept, 45 bases in frame from base 1. V was cut back by 10 bases and J by 0 bases, leaving a gap of 13 bases between them. Overall study outcomes, separate from this receptor: Clinical and demographic metadata were provided uncurated, with the amount varying by source and participant.

Participants in the prospective study were aged about 18 to 95 years, lived in 20 to 30 United States geographic areas, and enrolled through a virtual design. To assign participants to cohorts, the prospective study relied on clinical history that participants themselves reported in a screening survey and a study questionnaire. Exposed participants were defined as having been in contact with someone with a PCR-confirmed or clinician-diagnosed COVID-19 case within 2 weeks of study entry. In the prospective study, whole blood, serum and a nasopharyngeal or oropharyngeal swab were collected from each participant by mobile phlebotomists. Participants in the prospective study had the option to provide additional blood draws and questionnaires over a 2-month period. Before DNA extraction, blood samples from the prospective study were shipped at room temperature or frozen. A word on this clone: Which antigen it targets is not known. Base qualities are missing; no much larger clone stands one base away.

The immunoSEQ Assay, a bias-controlled multiplex PCR, was used to amplify TCRbeta CDR3 regions from genomic DNA. Concerning the study's data processing: Within the assay, amplification of reference gene primers was used to estimate how many nucleated cells each sample contained. To quantify the absolute abundance of each unique TCRbeta CDR3 rearrangement, sequence reads were collapsed and filtered. For each sample, productive Simpson clonality was calculated by taking the square root of Simpson's diversity index across productive rearrangements. In TCRdb, the immuneACCESS table is reduced to in-frame sequences with V and J assigned. These tables do not hold every clone; where another copy was compared, an unresolved V gene accounts for under half, and the others remain unexplained. That table supplies the V and J calls and clone size; D and trimming were determined from the DNA. The sample records 250,000 or so clones, 75% to 90% of which are singletons. The top ten constitute about 0.95% of the sample.

Sequenced: PBMCs or T cells enriched from blood (not recorded which). The receptor was isolated from a man between 50 and 59 years old who had been exposed to COVID-19. The chain is made from TRBV27 and TRBJ2-6, with a weak D call of TRBD2 (5 bases match). The sequence in DNA is TGTGCCACGCGCCCCGGGGTCTCTGGGGCCAACGTCCTGACTTTC. The translation is CATRPGVSGANVLTF.